Listed below are T cell receptor beta chains from one sample, sequenced in a study of human T cells and chemical hapten exposure. In TCRdb, the RACE reads were re-called with MiXCR into one record per CDR3 protein. The sample records just under 350,000 distinct CDR3 sequences, under 8% being singletons. Sequenced here: whole blood, sampled in connection with sensitization to the hapten diphenylcyclopropenone (DPC). The receptors derive from a woman aged 18-29 years with alopecia areata. Some clones in this sample may be carry-over from other donors' samples. Each CDR3 is given with its conserved first and last residue.

V gene	J gene	CDR3 protein
TRBV9	TRBJ1-2	CASSVTDWTPHYGYTF
TRBV11-2	TRBJ1-3	CASSSLAGDSGNTIYF
TRBV7-2	TRBJ2-5	CASSSSSTSGEAQYF
TRBV9	TRBJ1-2	CASSAYQGPGYGYTF
TRBV28	TRBJ2-7	CASSPHPGTGGYTSPYEQYF
TRBV7-2	TRBJ1-2	CASSPTPGRNYGYTF
TRBV12-3/TRBV12-4	TRBJ1-3	CASSFFFPPGRNTIYF
TRBV7-2	TRBJ2-3	CASSGQDADTQYF
TRBV2	TRBJ2-5	CASTRDIEETQYF
TRBV6-2/TRBV6-3	TRBJ1-5	CASRGTGSNQPQHF
TRBV20-1	TRBJ2-2	CSATETGASTGELFF
TRBV29-1	TRBJ1-1	CSVPLPGLPMNTEAFF
TRBV27	TRBJ1-6	CASSLGGIYNSPLHF
TRBV7-3	TRBJ2-4	CASSLPQVAKNIQYF
TRBV5-4	TRBJ2-3	CASSLWTGGGTDTQYF
TRBV6-5	TRBJ1-2	CASRNPVGNYGYTF
TRBV3-1	TRBJ1-3	CASSQDRGTGGFPGNTIYF
TRBV15	TRBJ1-1	CATSSQLNTEAFF